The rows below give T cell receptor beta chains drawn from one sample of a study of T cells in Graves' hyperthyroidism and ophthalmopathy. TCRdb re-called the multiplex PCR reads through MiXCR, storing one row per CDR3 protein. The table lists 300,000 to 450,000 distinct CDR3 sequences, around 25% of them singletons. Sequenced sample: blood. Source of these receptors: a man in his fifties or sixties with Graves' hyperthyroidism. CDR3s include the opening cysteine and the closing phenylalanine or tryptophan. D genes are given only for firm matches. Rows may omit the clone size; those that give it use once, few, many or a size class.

TGTGCCAGCAGTAAGGGACTAGCGGGAGGTGGCAATGAGCAGTTCTTC	CASSKGLAGGGNEQFF	TRBJ2-1	TRBV6-1	many	TRBD2
TGTGCCAGCAGCGAGGGACAGGGAAGTGAAAAACTGTTTTTT	CASSEGQGSEKLFF	TRBJ1-4	TRBV11-2	few	TRBD1
TGTGCCAGCAGTTCTCTGGACAGTAATGGCTACACCTTC	CASSSLDSNGYTF	TRBJ1-2	TRBV28	many	-
TGCGCCAGCAGCCTCAGCGGGAGGGCCGGGGAGCAGTACTTC	CASSLSGRAGEQYF	TRBJ2-7	TRBV5-1	few	TRBD2
TGTGCCAGCAGCTTAGGGCTAGCGGCTACAAATGAGCAGTTCTTC	CASSLGLAATNEQFF	TRBJ2-1	TRBV7-8	many	TRBD2
TGTGCCAGCAGGACAGAAAACACCGGGGAGCTGTTTTTT	CASRTENTGELFF	TRBJ2-2	TRBV2	many	-
TGTGCCAGCATAGATGGCGGGAGTGTTACCGGGGAGCTGTTTTTT	CASIDGGSVTGELFF	TRBJ2-2	TRBV6-1	few	TRBD2
TGTGCCAGCGGCAAACCAGGGTCCGCTCGGCCCCAGCATTTT	CASGKPGSARPQHF	TRBJ1-5	TRBV28	-	-
TGTGCCACCAGTGATCTACCGGGAAGGCGGGAGAATACAGATACGCAGTATTTT	CATSDLPGRRENTDTQYF	TRBJ2-3	TRBV24-1	many	TRBD2
TGTGCCAGCAGCCAAGATCAACTAGCCCCCTACGAGCAGTACTTC	CASSQDQLAPYEQYF	TRBJ2-7	TRBV14	few	-
TGTGCCAGCAGCACGATCTTGTTCCCCTATGGCTACACCTTC	CASSTILFPYGYTF	TRBJ1-2	TRBV5-1	-	-
TGTGCCAGCTCCCCTGGACTAGCGAACACCGGGGAGCTGTTTTTT	CASSPGLANTGELFF	TRBJ2-2	TRBV18	-	TRBD2
TGCGCCAGCAGCGTTGGGGGAAGTCACACCGGGGAGCTGTTTTTT	CASSVGGSHTGELFF	TRBJ2-2	TRBV5-1	-	-
TGTGCCAGCCGAGGTGGGCGGGAGGGCACAGATACGCAGTATTTT	CASRGGREGTDTQYF	TRBJ2-3	TRBV6-1	-	TRBD2
TGTGCCAGCAGTAGGGAGTGGGTAACAGGGGGTCGAAATCAGCCCCAGCATTTT	CASSREWVTGGRNQPQHF	TRBJ1-5	TRBV12-3/TRBV12-4	-	TRBD1
TGCGCCAGCAGCCAAGAAGGGAGCGGGACCACCGGGGAGCTGTTTTTT	CASSQEGSGTTGELFF	TRBJ2-2	TRBV4-1	few	TRBD2
TGTGCCAGCAGGACACAGGGAACTAACTATGGCTACACCTTC	CASRTQGTNYGYTF	TRBJ1-2	TRBV27	-	-
TGCAGCGTTGGACTAGCTGTCACCGGGGAGCTGTTTTTT	CSVGLAVTGELFF	TRBJ2-2	TRBV29-1	few	TRBD2
TGTGCCACCAGTGATGAAGGGACGGCATCACAAGAGACCCAGTACTTC	CATSDEGTASQETQYF	TRBJ2-5	TRBV24-1	many	-
TGTGCCAGCAGCCCGCGGACTAGCGGAGGCCCCAACACAGATACGCAGTATTTT	CASSPRTSGGPNTDTQYF	TRBJ2-3	TRBV7-9	-	TRBD2
TGTGCCAGCAGCCCCGGCTTCAGGGCCCGAAAACTGTTTTTT	CASSPGFRARKLFF	TRBJ1-4	TRBV3-1	many	-
TGCGCCAGCTCAACTAGCGGCCAATTGAAAAACATTCAGTACTTC	CASSTSGQLKNIQYF	TRBJ2-4	TRBV5-1	-	TRBD2
TGTGCCAGCAGTTTAGTGGGACCAAGGGGCACCGGGGAGCTGTCTTTT	CASSLVGPRGTGELSF	TRBJ2-2	TRBV6-5	-	-
TGCAGTGCTGCCAGCGGGAGCTCCTACAATGAGCAGTTCTTC	CSAASGSSYNEQFF	TRBJ2-1	TRBV20-1	-	TRBD2
TGTGCCAGCAGTTACCATCCGGCTCTAACCAGCAATCAGCCCCAGCATTTT	CASSYHPALTSNQPQHF	TRBJ1-5	TRBV6-2/TRBV6-3	few	-
TGTGCCAGCAGCCCCTTTGGCCAGCGGAGCTACAATGAGCAGTTCTTC	CASSPFGQRSYNEQFF	TRBJ2-1	TRBV6-1	-	-
TGCGCCAGCAGCTCTCACAGGGGGTTGGACAATGAGCAGTTCTTC	CASSSHRGLDNEQFF	TRBJ2-1	TRBV5-1	-	TRBD1
TGTGCCAGCAGGAAGCTAGCGGGTCCCTACAATGAGCAGTTCTTC	CASRKLAGPYNEQFF	TRBJ2-1	TRBV6-2/TRBV6-3	many	TRBD2
TGTGCCAGCACCTTCGGGACAGGGGAATTTGGGGCCAACGTCCTGACTTTC	CASTFGTGEFGANVLTF	TRBJ2-6	TRBV12-3/TRBV12-4	few	TRBD1
TGCAGTGTCCCAAGGGGATGGGGCGGGAACACTGAAGCTTTCTTT	CSVPRGWGGNTEAFF	TRBJ1-1	TRBV20-1	-	-
TGCGCCAGCAGCTTGGGGCCGGTAGGGGAGCAGTTCTTC	CASSLGPVGEQFF	TRBJ2-1	TRBV5-1	-	-
TGTGCCTGGAGGACAGTGAATAATTCACCCCTCCACTTT	CAWRTVNNSPLHF	TRBJ1-6	TRBV30	many	-
TGCAGCGTTGGAGAGGGGGGAGGTACTGAAGCTTTCTTT	CSVGEGGGTEAFF	TRBJ1-1	TRBV29-1	many	-
TGTGCCAGCTCACCCTCTTTCTCCACGGAGGGCAATGAGCAGTTCTTC	CASSPSFSTEGNEQFF	TRBJ2-1	TRBV18	-	-
TGCAGCGTGAGACAGGGGCCCGGGGAGCTGTTTTTT	CSVRQGPGELFF	TRBJ2-2	TRBV29-1	few	TRBD1
TGTGCCAGAAAGTCGGGACCCTCCTACGAGCAGTACTTC	CARKSGPSYEQYF	TRBJ2-7	TRBV2	many	-
TGCAGTTCCCAGCCGACAGGGATGACTGAAGCTTTCTTT	CSSQPTGMTEAFF	TRBJ1-1	TRBV20-1	-	TRBD1
TGTGCCAGCAGCCGCAAGGCGGGGATGAGCACAGATACGCAGTATTTT	CASSRKAGMSTDTQYF	TRBJ2-3	TRBV3-1	-	-
TGTGCCAGCAGCTTGGAACCTGCGGGCCTCACCGGGGAGCTGTTTTTT	CASSLEPAGLTGELFF	TRBJ2-2	TRBV5-5	few	-
TGTGCCACCAGTGACAACGACCACAATGAGCAGTTCTTC	CATSDNDHNEQFF	TRBJ2-1	TRBV24-1	few	-
TGTGCCAGCAGTTTTGCTAGCGGAGCTTACGAGCAGTACTTC	CASSFASGAYEQYF	TRBJ2-7	TRBV27	-	TRBD2
TGTGCCAGCAGTATGACGGAGATCGAGCAGTTCTTC	CASSMTEIEQFF	TRBJ2-1	TRBV12-3/TRBV12-4	many	-
TGTGCCAGCAGGAAGGGAGATGCGCAGTATTTT	CASRKGDAQYF	TRBJ2-3	TRBV7-9	-	-
TGTGCCGCCCCTGCGGGACAGGGAATGGACATTCAGTACTTC	CAAPAGQGMDIQYF	TRBJ2-4	TRBV6-1	-	TRBD1
TGTGCCAGCAGCAGAGACAGGGACAGTGAAAAACTGTTTTTT	CASSRDRDSEKLFF	TRBJ1-4	TRBV13	-	TRBD1
TGTGCCAGCAGCGAGACTAGCGGGAGGGGGAACATTCAGTACTTC	CASSETSGRGNIQYF	TRBJ2-4	TRBV11-1	-	TRBD2
TGTGCCAGCAGCCCCGGACTGGTCCAAGAGACCCAGTACTTC	CASSPGLVQETQYF	TRBJ2-5	TRBV2	many	-
TGCGCCAGCAGCTCCCAGGGCGCGGATTCACCCCTCCACTTT	CASSSQGADSPLHF	TRBJ1-6	TRBV5-1	-	-
TGTGCCAGCACCATGTCGGGGACGAAGGAAAAACTGTTTTTT	CASTMSGTKEKLFF	TRBJ1-4	TRBV12-3/TRBV12-4	-	-
TGCAGTGCTAGAGTTACGGCCACCTACGAGCAGTACTTC	CSARVTATYEQYF	TRBJ2-7	TRBV20-1	-	-
TGCAGCGTTGGGACAGGGGAAGATACGCAGTATTTT	CSVGTGEDTQYF	TRBJ2-3	TRBV29-1	few	TRBD1
TGCAGTGCTAGAGATCTATTGCGGGGGAGCACAGATACGCAGTATTTT	CSARDLLRGSTDTQYF	TRBJ2-3	TRBV20-1	many	TRBD2
TGTGCCAGCAGTGCGGGACTAGCCGGGGAGCAGTACTTC	CASSAGLAGEQYF	TRBJ2-7	TRBV12-3/TRBV12-4	many	TRBD2
TGTGCCAGCAGTTACGGGTCTGGAAACACCATATATTTT	CASSYGSGNTIYF	TRBJ1-3	TRBV6-5	few	-
TGTGCCTGGAGTGCTCCGGGACAGGGTTACGAGCAGTACTTC	CAWSAPGQGYEQYF	TRBJ2-7	TRBV30	-	TRBD1
TGTGCCAGTGGGAGGGGGAGCACTGAAGCTTTCTTT	CASGRGSTEAFF	TRBJ1-1	TRBV12-3/TRBV12-4	-	-
TGTGCCAGCAGCCAATTCAGGGGCGCTTGTTTCTTT	CASSQFRGACFF	TRBJ1-1	TRBV3-1	few	-